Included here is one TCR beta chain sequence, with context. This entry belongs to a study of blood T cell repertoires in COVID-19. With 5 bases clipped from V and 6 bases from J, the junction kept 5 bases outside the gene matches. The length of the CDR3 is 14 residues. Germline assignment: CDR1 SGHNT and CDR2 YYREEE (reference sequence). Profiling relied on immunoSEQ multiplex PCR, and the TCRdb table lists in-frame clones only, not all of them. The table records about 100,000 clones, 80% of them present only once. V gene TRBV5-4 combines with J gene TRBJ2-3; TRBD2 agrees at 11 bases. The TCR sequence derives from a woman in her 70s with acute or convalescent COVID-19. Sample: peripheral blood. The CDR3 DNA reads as TGTGCCAGCAGTCTAGCGGGGGGCCAGGATACGCAGTATTTT. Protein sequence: CASSLAGGQDTQYF.